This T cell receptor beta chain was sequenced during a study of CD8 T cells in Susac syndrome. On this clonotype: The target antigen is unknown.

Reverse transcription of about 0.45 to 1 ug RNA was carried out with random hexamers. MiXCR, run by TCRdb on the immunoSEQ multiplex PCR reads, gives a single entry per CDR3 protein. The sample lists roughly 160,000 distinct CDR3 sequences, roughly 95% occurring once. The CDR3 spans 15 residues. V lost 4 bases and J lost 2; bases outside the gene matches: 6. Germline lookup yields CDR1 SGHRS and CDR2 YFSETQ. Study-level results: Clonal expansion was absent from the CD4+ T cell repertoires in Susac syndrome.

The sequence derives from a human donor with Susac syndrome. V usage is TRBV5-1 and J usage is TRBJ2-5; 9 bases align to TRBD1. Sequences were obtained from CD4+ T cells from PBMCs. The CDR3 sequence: CASSQPQGAQETQYF. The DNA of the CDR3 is TGCGCCAGCAGCCAGCCACAGGGGGCACAAGAGACCCAGTACTTC.